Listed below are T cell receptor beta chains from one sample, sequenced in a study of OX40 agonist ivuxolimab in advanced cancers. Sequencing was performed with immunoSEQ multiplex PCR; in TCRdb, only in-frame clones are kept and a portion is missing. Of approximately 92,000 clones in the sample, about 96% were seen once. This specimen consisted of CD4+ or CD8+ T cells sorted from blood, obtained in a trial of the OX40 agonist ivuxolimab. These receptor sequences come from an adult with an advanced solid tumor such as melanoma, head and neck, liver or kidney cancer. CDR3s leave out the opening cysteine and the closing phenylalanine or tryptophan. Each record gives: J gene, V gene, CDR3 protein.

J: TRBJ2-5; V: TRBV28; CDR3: ASSLYLTLQETQY
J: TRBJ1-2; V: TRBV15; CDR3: ATSSRGDYGYT
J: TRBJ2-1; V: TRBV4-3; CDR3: ASSQDSVAGGYEQF
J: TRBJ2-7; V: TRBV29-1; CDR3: SVEDEGYEQY
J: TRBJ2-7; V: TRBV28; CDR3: ASSGDRGLYEQY
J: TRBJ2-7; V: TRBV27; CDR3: ASSSQTSSYEQY
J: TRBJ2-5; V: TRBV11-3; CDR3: ASSLDFDRDQETQY
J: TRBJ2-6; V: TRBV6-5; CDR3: ASSYGGSGANVLT
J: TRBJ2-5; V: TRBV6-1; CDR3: ASSEDARWEETQY
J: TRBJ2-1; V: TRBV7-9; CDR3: ASSMPRNGEQF
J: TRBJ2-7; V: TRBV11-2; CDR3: ASSLGESYEQY
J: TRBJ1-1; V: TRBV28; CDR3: ASSPSRTEAF
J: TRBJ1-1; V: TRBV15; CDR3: ATSRMGDTEAF
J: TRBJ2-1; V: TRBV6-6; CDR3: ASSYSTYNEQF
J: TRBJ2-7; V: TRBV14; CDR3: ASSQGLAGGPGEQY
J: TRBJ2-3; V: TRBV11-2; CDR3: ASSLERSTDTQY
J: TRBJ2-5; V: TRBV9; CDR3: ASSVGGWGAETQY
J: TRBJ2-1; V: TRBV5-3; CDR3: ARRTHTLAGVHNEQF
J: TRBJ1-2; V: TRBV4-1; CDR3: ASSPDRGSDGYT
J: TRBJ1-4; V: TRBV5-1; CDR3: ASSYTRLDSFGEKLF
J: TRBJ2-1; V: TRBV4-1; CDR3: ASTGGLGNEQF
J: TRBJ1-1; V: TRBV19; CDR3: ASSITRNTEAF
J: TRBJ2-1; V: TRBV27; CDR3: ASTGGSLDEQF
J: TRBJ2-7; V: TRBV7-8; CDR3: ASEGQGSYEQY
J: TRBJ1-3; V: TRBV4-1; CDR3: ASSLEDRGNTIY
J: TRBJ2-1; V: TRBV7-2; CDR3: ASSSKYGDRQFNEQF
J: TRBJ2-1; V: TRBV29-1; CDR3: SVDPLGGEQF
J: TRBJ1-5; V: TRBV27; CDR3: ASGRESNQPQH
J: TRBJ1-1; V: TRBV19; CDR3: ASSAGQATEAF
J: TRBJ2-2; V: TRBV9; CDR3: ASSVGGTGELF
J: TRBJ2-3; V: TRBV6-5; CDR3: ASSFLAGGEDTQY